This T cell receptor beta chain is drawn from a study of OX40 agonist ivuxolimab in advanced cancers. Overall study: Eligibility admitted prior anti-PD-1, anti-PD-L1 or anti-CTLA-4 therapy; around 42% had some.

The CDR3 spans 15 residues. Germline V lookup: CDR1 SGHVS, CDR2 FQNEAQ. V was cut by 3 bases and J by 4 bases, with 13 bases left in between. Profiling relied on immunoSEQ multiplex PCR, and the TCRdb table lists in-frame clones only, not all of them. This table holds about 89,000 clones, just under 95% found once. The receptor's source is an adult with an advanced solid tumor such as melanoma, head and neck, liver or kidney cancer. Material: CD4+ or CD8+ T cells sorted from blood, obtained in a trial of the OX40 agonist ivuxolimab. V gene TRBV7-8 combines with J gene TRBJ1-5; D might be TRBD1 (5 bases). The CDR3 DNA reads as TGTGCCAGCAGCTTTGTTCAGGGAACGAATCAGCCCCAGCATTTT. This gives the protein CASSFVQGTNQPQHF.